This paragraph reports one T cell receptor beta chain. The Seattle patients, enrolled during active infection, were followed longitudinally. These data are taken from a study of blood T cell repertoires in COVID-19. About the study: In each case, the material was cDNA or gDNA derived from T cells, B-cell-depleted T cells, or PBMCs.

The trim removed 2 bases at V and 3 bases at J, leaving 0 bases unmatched. CDR1 and CDR2 (germline): SGHRS, YFSETQ. This CDR3 is built from 15 residues. Profiled with immunoSEQ multiplex PCR; TCRdb holds only in-frame clones, not every one. The sample lists some 290,000 clones, just under 90% seen once, with roughly 10% in the top ten. Sequenced material: peripheral blood. The clonotype was recovered from a woman in her 30s with COVID-19, enrolled during active disease. The chain joins TRBV5-1 to TRBJ2-2; 11 nucleotides align to TRBD2. CDR3 residues: CASSLLAGDTGELFF. The CDR3 bases are TGCGCCAGCAGCTTACTAGCGGGGGACACCGGGGAGCTGTTTTTT.